This T cell receptor beta chain came from a study of T-cell reconstitution after alpha-beta-depleted transplantation in children. Study observations and caveats: Reportedly, only several hundred clones from non-depleted graft cells drove alpha-beta T-cell counts at about two months. In some patients, recipient T cells and intrathymic progenitors surviving conditioning explained high day-60 diversity.

In its sample, this clonotype was seen many times. No antigen is known for it. Unique molecular identifiers featured in how the TCRbeta library was prepared. TCRdb reprocessed the PCR reads via MiXCR and lists one record per CDR3 protein. This sample has fewer than 550,000 distinct CDR3 sequences, with roughly a tenth found just once. This clonotype was obtained from a child aged 2 to 15 with inherited bone marrow failure, due to receive a stem cell transplant. The sample here was PBMCs, taken before TCRalphabeta/CD19-depleted stem cell transplant.

As DNA, the CDR3 is TGTGCCAGCAGCCCGCAAGGGGGGGAGAATTCACCCCTCCACTTT. Protein product: CASSPQGGENSPLHF. The gene calls are TRBV7-9 and TRBJ1-6; perhaps TRBD1 as D (6 bases). V was pared by 5 bases and J by 7 bases, with 15 bases between. Germline values: CDR1 SEHNR, CDR2 FQNEAQ (reference sequence). This CDR3 comprises 15 residues.